The 17 T cell receptor beta chains listed next were all sequenced from one sample in a study of blood T cell repertoires in COVID-19. Data came from immunoSEQ multiplex PCR; TCRdb stores just in-frame clones and leaves some out. Among about 100,000 clones listed, 75% to 85% were seen once. The sequencing input was peripheral blood. These receptors were obtained from a woman older than 75 with active or convalescent COVID-19.

The gene calls are TRBV3-1 (or the pseudogene TRBV3-2) and TRBJ1-2, with 7 bases fitting TRBD1. Germline V gene sequence: CDR1 LGHDT, CDR2 YNNKEL (reference sequence). Losses at the gene ends were 5 bases for V and 4 bases for J; bases not matched to a gene: 7. CDR3 length: 14 residues. In nucleotides, the CDR3 is TGTGCCAGCAGCAATACAGGGGTCGCCTATGGCTACACCTTC. Its translation: CASSNTGVAYGYTF.

As for this clone: One end of the junction fails to match germline, which may point to a read error. The chain carries TRBV5-1 and TRBJ2-2; 12 bases map to TRBD2. Germline lookup yields CDR1 SGHRS and CDR2 YFSETQ. The CDR3 totals 17 residues. CDR3 coding DNA: TGTGCCAGCAGCTTGACGACTAGCGGGAGTTGGGCCGGGGAGCTGTTTTTT. This encodes CASSLTTSGSWAGELFF.

J is TRBJ2-2 and V is TRBV5-4; possible D gene TRBD1, 5 bases. Deletions cut 4 bases from V and 6 bases from J, with 13 bases between. Germline-derived CDR1 and CDR2 are SGHNT and YYREEE (reference sequence). The CDR3 covers 14 residues. The CDR3 DNA reads TGTGCCAGCAGCGGAACCCTGGGGCCCGGGGAGCTGTTTTTT. It is translated as CASSGTLGPGELFF.

This clone was detected only a few times. The V call is TRBV24-1, the J call TRBJ1-2; 8 nucleotides align to TRBD1. The CDR3 runs to 14 residues. Germline V gives CDR1 KGHDR, CDR2 SFDVKD. V shed 4 bases and J 7 bases; nucleotides not matched to a gene: 7. The CDR3 sequence is CATSDQGAISGYTF. DNA for the CDR3: TGTGCCACCAGTGACCAGGGGGCTATAAGTGGCTACACCTTC.

Only a few counts were recorded for this clone. The chain's CDR3 is CASSGVSIDTQYF. CDR3 nucleotide sequence: TGTGCCAGCTCGGGGGTTTCAATAGATACGCAGTATTTT. The rearrangement joins TRBV9 to TRBJ2-3; a possible D gene is TRBD2 (6 bases). Germline-derived CDR1 and CDR2 are SGDLS and YYNGEE. This CDR3 has 13 amino acids. V lost 7 bases and J 5 bases, leaving 14 bases between the germline ends.

A single count supports this clone. J is TRBJ2-3 and V is TRBV5-1, with TRBD2 matching 8 bases. J was trimmed by 3 bases and V by 4 bases; bases with no gene match: 4. This CDR3 is 14 amino acids long. Germline assignment: CDR1 SGHRS and CDR2 YFSETQ. In nucleotides, the CDR3 is TGCGCCAGCAGCGTAGCGGGACGGACAGATACGCAGTATTTT. This encodes CASSVAGRTDTQYF.

The V and J genes are TRBV30 and TRBJ2-5; D possibly corresponds to TRBD1 (7 bases). Looked up from germline, CDR1 is GTSNPN and CDR2 is SVGIG (reference sequence). CDR3 length: 14 residues. V was clipped by 3 bases and J by 4 bases, with 15 bases between them. The CDR3: CAWSRGELGETQYF. The CDR3 coding sequence is TGTGCCTGGAGCAGGGGGGAGCTGGGAGAGACCCAGTACTTC.

V is TRBV6-1 and J is TRBJ2-5; no definite D call. Looked up from germline, CDR1 is MNHNS and CDR2 is SASEGT. The CDR3 is 12 residues long. V was pared by 0 bases and J by 5 bases, with 4 bases between. The chain's CDR3 is CASSEAVETQYF. The DNA for the CDR3 is TGTGCCAGCAGTGAAGCCGTTGAGACCCAGTACTTC.

The chain has TRBV7-2 and TRBJ2-5; TRBD2 matches 10 bases. This CDR3 is built from 15 residues. Per germline, CDR1 SGHTA and CDR2 FQGNSA. J gave up 5 bases and V 1 base, and 4 bases lay outside the gene matches. The chain's CDR3 is CASSLDLAGVETQYF. The CDR3 nucleotides read TGTGCCAGCAGCTTAGACCTAGCGGGAGTGGAGACCCAGTACTTC.

With respect to this clone: The junction departs from the called germline gene at one end, perhaps through a read error. The chain couples TRBV20-1 to TRBJ1-1; TRBD1 aligns across 9 bases. The CDR3 sequence is 11 residues long. Germline V gene data show CDR1 as DFQATT and CDR2 as SNEGSKA (reference sequence). Written as DNA, the CDR3 is TGCAGTGCTAGGAGCGGACAGGGGACCAACTTT. Its translation: CSARSGQGTNF.

On this clone: Germline is not matched at one junction end, which may reflect a read error. The rearrangement joins TRBV5-4 to TRBJ1-2; no clear D gene. Germline CDR1 and CDR2: SGHNT and YYREEE (reference sequence). The CDR3 runs to 14 residues. The CDR3 protein is CASSLLASVGGNAF. The CDR3 bases are TGTGCCAGCAGCTTACTGGCTAGCGTCGGCGGAAATGCCTTC.

The chain employs TRBV7-9 and TRBJ2-7; D may be TRBD1 (5 bases). Trimming left V 2 bases short and J 7 bases short, with 15 bases between. The CDR3 length is 14 residues. CDR1 is SEHNR and CDR2 is FQNEAQ in the germline V gene (reference sequence). The DNA of the CDR3 is TGTGCCAGCAGCTTAAGCTGGGGCCAGTGGGAGCAGTACTTC. It specifies CASSLSWGQWEQYF.

The CDR3 spells CASSPQGNNSPLHF. The DNA of the CDR3 is TGTGCCAGCTCACCCCAGGGAAATAATTCACCCCTCCACTTT. V gene TRBV18 combines with J gene TRBJ1-6; D is perhaps TRBD1 (5 bases). Trimming pared 3 bases from V and 5 bases from J, leaving 8 bases between. The CDR3 length is 14 residues. Germline CDR1 is KGHSH and CDR2 is LQKENI. The whole variable domain, filled in from reference TRBV18 and TRBJ1-6, reads NAGVMQNPRHLVRRRGQEARLRCSPMKGHSHVYWYRQLPEEGLKFMVYLQKENIIDESGMPKERFSAEFPKEGPSILRIQQVVRGDSAAYFCASSPQGNNSPLHFGNGTRLTVT.

This chain joins TRBV4-2 and TRBJ1-5; D may be TRBD1 (6 bases). Between the trimmed V and J ends, which lost 4 bases and 4 bases, there was a span of 20 bases. The germline gives CDR1 LGHNA, CDR2 YNFKEQ. This CDR3 contains 17 residues. In nucleotides, the CDR3 is TGTGCCAGCAGCCCGACCTTAGGGAACAGGGTGAATCAGCCCCAGCATTTT. Residues: CASSPTLGNRVNQPQHF.

J is TRBJ2-5 and V is TRBV11-2, with TRBD2 identical over 8 bases. After removal of 4 bases from V and 4 bases from J, the junction contained 11 bases not matched to a gene. This CDR3 has 16 residues. Germline-derived CDR1 and CDR2 are SGHAT and FQNNGV. The CDR3 DNA sequence: TGTGCCAGCAGCTCCTCCGGGACTAGTTCGACAGAGACCCAGTACTTC. It specifies CASSSSGTSSTETQYF.

The genes are TRBV9 and TRBJ2-7, with 7 nucleotides matching TRBD1. Germline V gives CDR1 SGDLS, CDR2 YYNGEE. The CDR3 covers 18 residues. The ends lost 0 bases at V and 3 bases at J; junction bases unmatched: 15. Here the CDR3 reads CASSVGVTQGDHYYEQYF. In DNA, the CDR3 is TGTGCCAGCAGCGTAGGAGTTACCCAGGGGGATCACTACTACGAGCAGTACTTC.

This clone turned up a few times. The rearrangement uses TRBV30 and TRBJ2-2, with D maybe TRBD2 (6 bases). Germline V gene data show CDR1 as GTSNPN and CDR2 as SVGIG (reference sequence). Trimming took 0 bases from V and 1 from J, leaving 9 bases between them. This CDR3 contains 15 residues. In DNA, the CDR3 is TGTGCCTGGAGTGTATGGCGGGAGAACACCGGGGAGCTGTTTTTT. Protein: CAWSVWRENTGELFF.